This TCR beta chain was retrieved from a study of T cell repertoires in Merkel cell carcinoma (dated by TCRdb to between 2018 and 2020). Background on the whole study: Patients who had received intralesional immunotherapy or systemic immune checkpoint blockade ahead of the biopsy were left out. The MCPyV-specific clonotypes were initially defined from expanded tumor-infiltrating lymphocytes through tetramer sorting, cloning and paired TCR sequencing. To be included, a subject needed both a diagnosis of MCPyV-positive Merkel cell carcinoma and tumor-infiltrating lymphocytes that had been successfully expanded in vitro.

As to this clone: No cognate antigen has been identified for it. Per-base qualities were not stored, and no clone one base away is much larger.

The immunoSEQ assay was used for TRB CDR3 sequencing and data processing of tumor genomic DNA. TCRdb carries this immuneACCESS record with in-frame sequences only. Its versions omit some clonotypes, under half of them owing to an unresolved V gene in the studies checked, with the rest unexplained. The sample table shows 12,000 to 15,000 clones, and about four fifths are seen once. Together, the top ten hold 15% to 20% of the sample. From V the trimming removes 4 bases and from J it removes 0 bases, while the gene matches leave 13 bases of the junction unaccounted for. The CDR3 covers 17 residues, taking in both the cysteine and the phenylalanine. Left in the record is the CDR3 DNA by itself, 51 bases read in frame from the first base. For CDR1 and CDR2, the germline V gene lists SGHDT and YYEEEE. Study subjects had biopsy-confirmed Merkel cell carcinoma that was MCPyV-positive, and every subject had positive serum antibodies to T-antigen. Genomic DNA was extracted from several adjacent 10-micron frozen tumor sections without any cell sorting or culture. Optimal cutting temperature compound was used to freeze tumor biopsy tissue measuring roughly 5 x 5 x 5 mm. Hematoxylin and eosin scout sections confirmed abundant Merkel cell carcinoma and infiltrating cells in the frozen biopsy.

Findings and caveats that apply to the study as a whole: Normal tissue biopsies were not studied.

Sequenced input: tumor tissue. The rearranged chain carries TRBV5-6 and TRBJ2-7; 7 nucleotides in the junction match TRBD1. This TCR was recovered from an adult with Merkel cell carcinoma. The DNA sequence reads TGTGCCAGCAGCCCGAGGGCAGGGGGACGAGGCTCCTACGAGCAGTACTTC. This yields the protein CASSPRAGGRGSYEQYF. The CDR3, completed at both ends by the reference TRBV5-6 and TRBJ2-7 genes, gives the full variable domain DAGVTQSPTHLIKTRGQQVTLRCSPKSGHDTVSWYQQALGQGPQFIFQYYEEEERQRGNFPDRFSGHQFPNYSSELNVNALLLGDSALYLCASSPRAGGRGSYEQYFGPGTRLTVT.